Given below is one T cell receptor (beta chain) in context. Its recognized antigen is unknown. No quality values exist for individual bases; no much larger clone is one base distant. Using the deep immunoSEQ assay, TCR CDR3 regions were amplified from genomic DNA by multiplex PCR. Extracted genomic DNA from each cell subset was distributed evenly across all wells of several immunoSEQ 96-well plates, and each plate was treated as a replicate. For sorted subsets, each replicate PCR was loaded with around 200 ng genomic DNA, equivalent to roughly 30,000 T cell genomes. Purified libraries were measured with a Qubit 3.0 fluorometer, size-checked on a Bioanalyzer 2100, and measured again with the KAPA Library Quantification kit. Every immunoSEQ 96-well plate was sequenced on a separate single-read 150-cycle Illumina NextSeq 550 flow cell. The study's processing was this. Because the immunoSEQ output included only junctional sequences and no quality scores, the filtering could not be the same as the filtering used for full-length reads. Sequences were annotated with PyIR, a Python wrapper for IgBLAST v1.9, using IMGT germline references to assign V/J genes and CDR3. Any read was removed if the V/J assignment was weak (E-value above 1e-6), the CDR3 was missing, or the read contained stop codons, out-of-frame junctions, or ambiguous translated residues. V3J clonotypes were defined as sequences sharing an identical inferred V gene, J gene, and CDR3 amino acid sequence. Percentage overlap between repertoires was calculated by dividing the number of shared unique clonotypes by the size of the smaller repertoire. Repertoire richness was assessed with RTK rarefaction, the Chao1 estimator, and Recon v2.1 estimates of unobserved clonotypes. Generation probabilities were computed with OLGA for all TCRbeta clonotypes obtained by the gDNA method from four donors. The source is immuneACCESS, and TCRdb retained only in-frame sequences with V and J called. Part of the clones is not carried over; for the studies checked, unresolved V genes explain less than half of this, and the remainder is unexplained. For V, J and clone size, that table is used; D and trimming come from the DNA. For this sample the table gives about 2.1 million clones, of which about 94% were detected only once. Of the sample, over 1.5% falls within the top ten clones.

CD8 naive samples were CD45RO-negative cells positively selected for CCR7, giving a CD45RA+CCR7+ population that excluded TemRA cells. The donors were healthy, HIV-negative adults who had no recently reported acute infections or vaccinations. Every donor was a Caucasian adult living in Nashville, Tennessee, USA. Blood was collected by leukapheresis, and PBMCs were isolated by Ficoll-Histopaque density gradient centrifugation and then cryopreserved in liquid nitrogen vapor phase. Analytical flow cytometry was used to check the purity and quantity of every magnetically sorted T cell population. Genomic DNA was isolated from every sorted fraction and measured by UV absorbance on a Nanodrop 2000c. The data were obtained in a study of shared clonotypes between healthy human individuals (dated by TCRdb to the early 2020s). In terms of the full investigation: The cohort included three men and a couple of women between 18 and 49 years of age. To increase sequencing depth and limit assay-specific biases, different laboratories used diverse techniques to prepare libraries and sequence TCR repertoires. Leukapheresis yielded between about 0.94 and 8.9 billion PBMCs per donor. To estimate repertoire size and how much clonotype sharing occurs between individuals, the study deeply sequenced the blood TCR repertoires of several healthy adults. For each donor, CD4 naive and CD4 memory were each given three plates, CD8 naive was given two plates, and CD8 memory was given one plate.

As encoded in the germline V gene (reference sequence), CDR1 is MNHEY while CDR2 is SMNVEV. Germline trimming amounts to 1 base on V and 3 bases on J, with 6 as the count of junction bases outside the gene matches. The CDR3 numbers 18 residues from cysteine through phenylalanine. The entry retains the CDR3 DNA only, 54 bases that are in frame from base 1. The paper's findings and limits, for the study overall: The genetic and exposure-history diversity represented was limited by the small number of donors. Naive subsets generally had larger estimated clonotype richness than memory subsets. Pairwise subsampling led to the expectation that sequencing depth would affect the degree of clonotype sharing among donors. Even with the large sequencing depth, rarefaction of the sorted-subset datasets indicated that sequencing was incomplete. About 5% of naive CD4, 3.5% of naive CD8, 2.3% of memory CD4, and 0.35% to 0.4% of memory CD8 clonotypes were shared across a few donors. Only blood was sampled, and tissue TCR repertoires likely differ from those in blood. Higher generation probabilities were observed for clonotypes shared by all four sorted-subset donors than for non-shared clonotypes.

This clonotype was sampled from a young man in good health. Some clones in this sample may be carry-over from other donors' samples. The chain employs TRBV27 and TRBJ1-4, with 12 middle bases fitting TRBD1. Sequenced: naive CD8+ T cells from PBMCs. The meaning of the sample's cell subset or site label: CD45RA+CCR7+. The DNA is as follows: TGTGCCAGCAGTTTATATGGGACAGGGGGCTTGTCTAATGAAAAACTGTTTTTT. Translation gives CASSLYGTGGLSNEKLFF.